Listed below are T cell receptor beta chains from one sample, sequenced in a study of post-analysis software for immune sequencing data. TCRdb re-derived calls from the PCR reads in MiXCR, one entry per CDR3 protein. Of 750,000 to 950,000 distinct CDR3 sequences listed, about 45% are singletons. The material sequenced was blood. The source of these receptors is a girl aged 5 to 17 with multiple sclerosis. CDR3s include the opening cysteine and the closing phenylalanine or tryptophan. D genes are given only for firm matches. Only some rows state a clone size, as once, few, many or a class for expanded clones.

clone_size	d_call	v_call	j_call	cdr3_aa	cdr3_nt
few	-	TRBV2	TRBJ2-7	CATEGMYRESEQYF	TGTGCCACCGAGGGCATGTACAGGGAATCCGAGCAGTACTTC
once	-	TRBV28	TRBJ1-1	CASSLRQSEAFF	TGTGCCAGCAGTTTGAGACAATCCGAAGCTTTCTTT
-	-	TRBV5-1	TRBJ1-1	CASSLGTGTTEAFF	TGCGCCAGCAGCTTGGGTACGGGTACCACTGAAGCTTTCTTT
few	-	TRBV5-5	TRBJ2-7	CASSLLGRPYEQYF	TGTGCCAGCAGCTTGCTTGGGCGCCCCTACGAGCAGTACTTC
few	-	TRBV7-9	TRBJ2-5	CASSHRDGETQYF	TGTGCCAGCAGCCACAGGGATGGGGAGACCCAGTACTTC
-	-	TRBV7-8	TRBJ2-7	CASSLDGSQFSYEQYF	TGTGCCAGCAGCTTAGATGGCAGTCAGTTTTCCTACGAGCAGTACTTC
few	-	TRBV7-3	TRBJ2-1	CASSRDGAKYNEQFF	TGTGCCAGCAGCCGAGACGGGGCTAAGTACAATGAGCAGTTCTTC
few	TRBD1	TRBV6-5	TRBJ2-7	CASTDRSSYEQYF	TGTGCCAGCACGGACAGGAGCTCCTACGAGCAGTACTTC
few	-	TRBV7-2	TRBJ2-1	CASSWPNGANGQFF	TGTGCCAGCAGCTGGCCGAACGGGGCCAATGGGCAGTTCTTC
few	TRBD2	TRBV5-1	TRBJ2-1	CASSRGLAGDLPYNEQFF	TGCGCCAGCAGCCGAGGTCTAGCGGGAGACCTCCCCTACAATGAGCAGTTCTTC
few	-	TRBV5-6	TRBJ2-3	CASSQPRTGFRTDTQYF	TGTGCCAGCAGCCAACCCCGTACCGGGTTCCGCACAGATACGCAGTATTTT
many	-	TRBV20-1	TRBJ2-1	CSATSGSSYNEQFF	TGCAGTGCCACTTCGGGGAGCTCCTACAATGAGCAGTTCTTC
-	-	TRBV5-5	TRBJ2-7	CASSATAGGLYEQYF	TGTGCCAGCAGCGCTACGGCGGGTGGTCTTTACGAGCAGTACTTC
-	-	TRBV6-5	TRBJ1-4	CASRSTWVTNEKLFF	TGTGCCAGCAGGTCAACATGGGTAACTAATGAAAAACTGTTTTTT
once	TRBD1	TRBV20-1	TRBJ1-4	CSARDRDRGLEKLFF	TGCAGTGCTAGAGACCGGGACAGGGGGCTCGAAAAACTGTTTTTT
-	-	TRBV28	TRBJ1-4	CITETNEKLFF	TGCATTACAGAAACTAATGAAAAACTGTTTTTT
-	-	TRBV7-9	TRBJ2-6	CASSVFRGDPLSGANVLTF	TGTGCCAGCAGCGTTTTCAGAGGGGACCCCCTCTCTGGGGCCAACGTCCTGACTTTC
few	TRBD2	TRBV6-2/TRBV6-3	TRBJ2-7	CASSRTGLADSYEQYF	TGTGCCAGCAGTCGTACGGGACTAGCGGACTCCTACGAGCAGTACTTC
few	TRBD2	TRBV6-8	TRBJ2-3	CASSRTSLAGTTDTQYF	TGTGCCAGCAGCCGGACCTCGTTAGCGGGAACCACAGATACGCAGTATTTT
-	-	TRBV9	TRBJ2-1	CASSPRSHNEQFF	TGTGCCAGCAGCCCCCGCTCCCACAATGAGCAGTTCTTC
few	TRBD2	TRBV2	TRBJ2-5	CASKAGERETQYF	TGTGCCAGCAAAGCGGGAGAACGGGAGACCCAGTACTTC
-	-	TRBV6-6	TRBJ1-2	CASMLETGPYGYTF	TGTGCCAGCATGCTCGAGACAGGCCCCTATGGCTACACCTTC
many	-	TRBV24-1	TRBJ2-5	CATSHPGDSQETQYF	TGTGCCACCTCCCACCCAGGTGACTCTCAAGAGACCCAGTACTTC
few	-	TRBV29-1	TRBJ2-1	CSVVVQKPSYNEQFF	TGCAGCGTTGTGGTGCAAAAACCCTCCTACAATGAGCAGTTCTTC
few	-	TRBV12-3/TRBV12-4	TRBJ1-2	CASSPESGYTF	TGTGCCAGCAGCCCCGAGAGTGGCTACACCTTC
-	TRBD1	TRBV4-3	TRBJ1-2	CASSQDQTGGYGYTF	TGCGCCAGCAGCCAAGATCAGACAGGGGGCTATGGCTACACCTTC
-	TRBD1	TRBV29-1	TRBJ2-3	CSGLDRGHSTDTQYF	TGCAGCGGCCTCGACAGGGGCCATTCCACAGATACGCAGTATTTT
-	-	TRBV5-1	TRBJ1-2	CASSPEAVDYGYTF	TGCGCCAGCAGCCCGGAAGCGGTGGACTATGGCTACACCTTC
few	-	TRBV7-2	TRBJ2-3	CASSYGRYSTDTQYF	TGTGCCAGCAGCTACGGTCGTTACAGCACAGATACGCAGTATTTT
-	TRBD2	TRBV7-2	TRBJ2-7	CASSPRLAGLSSYEQYF	TGTGCCAGCAGCCCGCGACTAGCGGGGCTGAGCTCCTACGAGCAGTACTTC
-	-	TRBV29-1	TRBJ2-6	CSVGVNGANVLTF	TGCAGCGTTGGAGTGAACGGGGCCAACGTCCTGACTTTC
few	-	TRBV29-1	TRBJ1-1	CSVEQGGGTEAFF	TGCAGCGTTGAACAGGGCGGAGGCACTGAAGCTTTCTTT
-	TRBD1	TRBV4-3	TRBJ2-5	CASSQDDRERGKTQYF	TGCGCCAGCAGCCAAGATGACAGGGAGAGGGGGAAAACCCAGTACTTC
-	TRBD2	TRBV7-9	TRBJ2-1	CASNWLADPSSYNEQFF	TGTGCCAGCAATTGGCTAGCGGACCCGAGCTCCTACAATGAGCAGTTCTTC
once	-	TRBV7-9	TRBJ2-1	CASSSFSGPRINEQFF	TGTGCCAGCAGCTCCTTCAGCGGGCCAAGGATAAATGAGCAGTTCTTC
few	-	TRBV20-1	TRBJ1-1	CSAREVLGWDTEAFF	TGCAGTGCTAGAGAAGTATTGGGATGGGACACTGAAGCTTTCTTT
-	-	TRBV7-9	TRBJ2-5	CASSHLSLALQETQYF	TGTGCCAGCAGCCATCTCAGCCTAGCGTTACAAGAGACCCAGTACTTC
-	-	TRBV12-3/TRBV12-4	TRBJ1-2	CASSSGRLGGYTF	TGTGCCAGCAGTTCCGGGAGGTTGGGCGGCTACACCTTC
many	-	TRBV28	TRBJ2-7	CASHGFTYEQYF	TGTGCCAGCCACGGCTTCACCTACGAGCAGTACTTC
-	-	TRBV29-1	TRBJ2-7	CSVDGGAGREQYF	TGCAGCGTTGATGGCGGTGCAGGGCGCGAGCAGTACTTC
once	-	TRBV28	TRBJ2-5	CASSPTTVAQETQYF	TGTGCCAGCAGTCCGACTACAGTGGCCCAAGAGACCCAGTACTTC
-	-	TRBV7-8	TRBJ1-2	CASSGGGRAYGYTF	TGTGCCAGCAGCGGTGGGGGCAGGGCGTATGGCTACACCTTC
-	-	TRBV7-2	TRBJ2-1	CASSPYRSEQFF	TGTGCCAGCAGCCCCTACAGGAGTGAGCAGTTCTTC
many	TRBD1	TRBV20-1	TRBJ1-2	CSAPQGTDYGYTF	TGCAGTGCTCCCCAGGGGACAGACTATGGCTACACCTTC
-	TRBD2	TRBV7-3	TRBJ2-3	CASSLGVAGEWDTQYF	TGTGCCAGCAGCCTCGGGGTAGCGGGAGAGTGGGATACGCAGTATTTT
few	-	TRBV20-1	TRBJ1-2	CSARVGWENYGYTF	TGCAGTGCTAGAGTGGGCTGGGAAAACTATGGCTACACCTTC
-	-	TRBV4-3	TRBJ2-1	CASSQEGAGVGNEQFF	TGCGCCAGCAGCCAAGAGGGGGCAGGGGTGGGGAATGAGCAGTTCTTC
-	-	TRBV25-1	TRBJ2-1	CASSVRGSGEQFF	TGTGCCAGCAGTGTTCGAGGTAGTGGTGAGCAGTTCTTC